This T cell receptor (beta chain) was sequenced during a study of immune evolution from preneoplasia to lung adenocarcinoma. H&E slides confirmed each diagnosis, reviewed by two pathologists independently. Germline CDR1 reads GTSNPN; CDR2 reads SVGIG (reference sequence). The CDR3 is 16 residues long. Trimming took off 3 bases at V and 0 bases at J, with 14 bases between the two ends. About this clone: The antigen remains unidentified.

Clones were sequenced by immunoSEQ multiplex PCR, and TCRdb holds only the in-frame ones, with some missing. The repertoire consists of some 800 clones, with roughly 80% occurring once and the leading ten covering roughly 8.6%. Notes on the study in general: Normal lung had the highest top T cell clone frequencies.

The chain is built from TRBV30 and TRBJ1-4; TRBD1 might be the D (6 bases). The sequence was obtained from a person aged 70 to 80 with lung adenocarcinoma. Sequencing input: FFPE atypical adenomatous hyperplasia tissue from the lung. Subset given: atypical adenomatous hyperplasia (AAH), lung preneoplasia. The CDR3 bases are TGTGCCTGGAGCACCGGGACATCCGCAACTAATGAAAAACTGTTTTTT. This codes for CAWSTGTSATNEKLFF. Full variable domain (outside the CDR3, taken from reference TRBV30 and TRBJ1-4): SQTIHQWPATLVQPVGSPLSLECTVEGTSNPNLYWYRQAAGRGLQLLFYSVGIGQISSEVPQNLSASRPQDRQFILSSKKLLLSDSGFYLCAWSTGTSATNEKLFFGSGTQLSVL.